Following are 7 T cell receptor beta chains from one sample sequenced in a study of blood T cell repertoires in COVID-19. Data came from immunoSEQ multiplex PCR; TCRdb stores just in-frame clones and leaves some out. The sample yields a few hundred thousand clones, 87% seen once. The material sequenced was PBMCs or T cells enriched from blood (not recorded which). These receptors were obtained from a man between 18 and 29 years old with acute COVID-19.

V and J are TRBV2 and TRBJ2-1; a possible D gene is TRBD2 (6 bases). The CDR3 has 14 amino acids. Per germline, CDR1 SNHLY and CDR2 FYNNEI. Trimming removed 6 bases from V and 5 bases from J, with 14 bases in between. The CDR3 DNA reads as TGTGCCAGCAGGCTAGCGTTTGGTAACAATGAGCAGTTCTTC. It encodes CASRLAFGNNEQFF.

J is TRBJ1-2 and V is TRBV7-2; weak D call: TRBD1 (5 bases). Germline V gene sequence: CDR1 SGHTA, CDR2 FQGNSA. This CDR3 spans 14 amino acids. Trimming shortened V by 4 bases and J by 4 bases, and 13 bases separated the two germline ends. This CDR3 reads CASSSAQGGYGYTF. Written as DNA, the CDR3 is TGTGCCAGCAGCTCGGCCCAGGGCGGCTATGGCTACACCTTC.

This chain joins TRBV2 and TRBJ1-1; TRBD1 agrees at 7 bases. V was pared by 2 bases and J by 11 bases, with 5 bases of the junction left unmatched. The CDR3 is 12 residues long. Germline V lookup: CDR1 SNHLY, CDR2 FYNNEI. The CDR3 protein is CASSERDRVAFF. The CDR3 coding sequence is TGTGCCAGCAGTGAACGAGACAGGGTGGCTTTCTTT.

In its sample, this clone was seen a few times. The V gene is TRBV18, the J gene TRBJ1-2; no clear D gene. V was pared by 2 bases and J by 5 bases, with 27 bases between. This CDR3 contains 19 residues. Per the germline V gene, CDR1 is KGHSH and CDR2 is LQKENI. As DNA, the CDR3 is TGTGCCAGCTCACCAGGATGGGGATCGGTAGAAGGAGGTGGATATGGCTACACCTTC. This encodes CASSPGWGSVEGGGYGYTF.

This rearrangement joins TRBV24-1 to TRBJ2-2; the match to TRBD2 covers 7 bases. CDR3 length: 16 amino acids. With 1 base clipped from V and 4 bases from J, the junction kept 5 bases outside the gene matches. Looked up from germline, CDR1 is KGHDR and CDR2 is SFDVKD. CDR3 protein: CATSDLKREGTGELFF. DNA for the CDR3: TGTGCCACCAGTGATTTAAAGCGGGAAGGCACCGGGGAGCTGTTTTTT.

V gene TRBV7-6 combines with J gene TRBJ2-5, with a weak D call TRBD2 (7 bases). This CDR3 spans 15 amino acids. The V gene's germline CDR1 is SGHVS and CDR2 FNYEAQ. With 5 bases removed from V and 3 bases from J, the gap between germline ends came to 16 bases. Written as DNA, the CDR3 is TGTGCCAGCAGCCTGACCACAGGGAGGGAAGAGACCCAGTACTTC. Its protein is CASSLTTGREETQYF.

There are a few counts of this clone. This chain joins TRBV4-3 and TRBJ1-5; the D gene is possibly TRBD1 (5 bases). The CDR3 is made up of 15 amino acids. Germline lookup yields CDR1 LGHNA and CDR2 YSLEER. Trimming shortened V by 0 bases and J by 6 bases, and 12 bases separated the two germline ends. CDR3 DNA: TGCGCCAGCAGCCAAGATACGGGGGAGGGTCAGCCCCAGCATTTT. This encodes CASSQDTGEGQPQHF.